This T cell receptor beta chain is from a study of blood T cells in healthy people across ages (dated by TCRdb to the mid-2010s). Notes on the research overall: In model experiments, roughly one uniquely barcoded TCR beta cDNA molecule per two T cells was captured by template switching. To track age-related changes in TCR beta repertoire diversity, the study relied on deep sequencing normalized with unique cDNA molecular identifiers. The donors were divided into four age groups: young (average around 17 years), middle-aged (around 37), aged (62) and long-lived (82). To avoid experimental bias, donors of different ages were randomly spread across the sequencing lanes. The study analyzed two additional independent replicas of 1 million unique cDNA reads from the same blood draw for two donors, one aged 18 to 30 and one aged 80 or older. Overall study outcomes, separate from this receptor: Compared with the aged group, the long-lived group had more naive CD4+ T cells, fewer expanded clones and increased TCR diversity, a pattern suggesting age selection. Because the CMV infection status of the donors was unknown, age-related changes in expanded clonotypes may potentially have been confounded. Estimates of total diversity based on one million sequenced T cells were considered lower bounds and underestimates. Conclusive comparison of naive and antigen-experienced compartments was prevented by the profiling of bulk unsorted PBMCs. The percentage of naive T cells measured by flow cytometry correlated strongly with observed TCR beta diversity. As age increased, observed TCR beta diversity per million T cells dropped in a roughly linear way, and a significant reduction was already evident by age approximately 40.

Library prep was done by 5' RACE. TCRdb shows the sequencer as Illumina HiSeq 2500. The second PCR ran for roughly 7 to 11 cycles and used a J-beta primer mix along with a sample-barcoded 5' primer. Each TCR beta cDNA molecule received a unique molecular identifier from a template-switch 5' adaptor carrying 12 random nucleotides. Each sample yielded at least 2.5 million CDR3-containing paired-end reads. First-strand cDNA synthesis was performed from all RNA using the Mint cDNA synthesis kit, with priming by a TRBC-specific oligonucleotide. All cDNA was treated with uracil-DNA glycosylase and then went through a first 18-cycle PCR with the universal primers M1SS and BC2_uni_R. Per the authors' processing: For normalization, 1 million high-quality reads, each with a distinct molecular identifier, were randomly selected from each sample. Reads with shared molecular identifiers were discarded instead of being binned into consensus sequences. MiTCR, run with a Q25 quality threshold and the strictest error-elimination algorithm, handled CDR3 identification, clonotype clustering and error correction. A nonparametric unseen species model using Euler transformation provided a lower-bound estimate of total TCR beta diversity. The public reads were run again by TCRdb, first through fastp at Q25 and then through MiXCR, and only productive beta chains were kept. Rows with one shared CDR3 protein collapse into an entry with the most common genes and DNA. The V and J calls, along with clone size, are taken from TCRdb and not from the paper's own processing. This sample is represented by under 2 million distinct CDR3 sequences; about 35% of them were singletons. Jointly, the top ten make up 10% to 12% of the sample.

From the cysteine up to the phenylalanine, the CDR3 has a length of 15 residues. Only the CDR3 portion is preserved as DNA: 45 bases, with reading frame beginning at the first base. The germline V gene (reference sequence) specifies MNHEY as CDR1 and SMNVEV as CDR2. Trimming removed 7 bases from V and 0 bases from J, leaving 13 bases between the germline ends. Systemically healthy Caucasian individuals from Russia, 35 to 40 in total and aged roughly 6 to 100 years, were included as donors. About 9.6 milliliters of peripheral blood were collected from each donor into EDTA-treated Vacutainer tubes. PBMCs were isolated by Ficoll-Paque density-gradient centrifugation, with at least 7 million obtained per sample. Total RNA, at least 5.5 micrograms per sample, was extracted from PBMCs with Trizol reagent. The percentages of naive CD45RAhigh/CD27high T cells were determined by flow cytometry on a PBMC aliquot from every donor.

As concerns this clonotype: The clone's antigen remains unknown. No per-base quality is available; no much larger clone lies one base away.

The sequenced sample was blood. The sequence was obtained from a young woman in good health. This receptor chain uses TRBV27 and TRBJ2-1, with a weak D call of TRBD1 (6 bases match). The CDR3 protein sequence reads: CASTPGASSYNEQFF. Read as DNA, the sequence is TGTGCCAGCACCCCAGGGGCAAGCTCCTACAATGAGCAGTTCTTC.